These 10 T cell receptor beta chains were sequenced from one sample in a study of vaccination and CD4 T cells after COVID-19. Researchers used the Oncomine TCR Beta short-read assay to sequence DNA from cultured CD4+ T cells. TCRdb called the PCR reads again in MiXCR, with one record for every CDR3 protein. The table has approximately 21,000 distinct CDR3 sequences, approximately 67% seen once; the top ten hold around 7.3%. No antigen is known for these receptors. Treatment here: roughly 10-day PBMC culture with coronavirus spike peptide pools or control peptides (ViraFEST assay). Sequenced material: CD4+ T cells from blood, cultured in vitro. These receptors originate from a human donor who had recovered from COVID-19.

This clonotype was seen a handful of times. The chain employs TRBV7-6 and TRBJ1-1, with D possibly TRBD1 on 5 matching bases. Deletions cut 2 bases from V and 2 bases from J, with 9 bases between. From germline, CDR1 is SGHVS and CDR2 FNYEAQ. The CDR3 has 14 residues. This CDR3 is CASSLRDVNTEAFF. The CDR3 DNA sequence: TGTGCCAGCAGCTTACGGGACGTAAACACTGAAGCTTTCTTT.

This rearrangement joins TRBV6-2 or TRBV6-3 to TRBJ1-2, with D hard to call. The V gene lost 2 bases and the J gene lost 3 bases, with 4 bases spanning the gap. The CDR3 runs to 12 residues. Germline assignment: CDR1 MNHEY and CDR2 SVGEGT. In DNA form, the CDR3 reads TGTGCCAGCAGTTACCCAGACTATGGCTACACCTTC. Translated: CASSYPDYGYTF.

The J gene is TRBJ2-2, the V gene TRBV6-2 or TRBV6-3, with a tentative D call TRBD2 (6 bases). Trimming removed 6 bases at V and 0 bases at J, with 11 bases between. Germline V gene sequence: CDR1 MNHEY, CDR2 SVGEGT. The CDR3 has 15 amino acids. CDR3 in amino acids: CASRWGGTNTGELFF. CDR3 in DNA: TGTGCCAGCAGGTGGGGCGGGACGAACACCGGGGAGCTGTTTTTT.

This chain connects TRBV6-4 to TRBJ1-1, with D unresolved. This CDR3 region has 15 residues. Germline V gene data show CDR1 as MRHNA and CDR2 as SNTAGT. The V and J ends lost 6 bases and 1 base respectively, with 15 bases between them. CDR3 protein: CASRAESTPNTEAFF. The CDR3, as DNA: TGTGCCAGCAGAGCGGAATCGACGCCGAACACTGAAGCTTTCTTT.

This clonotype was seen just once. The chain is built from TRBV2 and TRBJ1-2; TRBD1 matches 8 bases. After removal of 10 bases from V and 3 bases from J, the junction contained 7 bases not matched to a gene. This CDR3 comprises 13 residues. Germline CDR1 is SNHLY and CDR2 is FYNNEI. The CDR3 protein is CATHQGADYGYTF. Written as DNA, the CDR3 is TGTGCCACTCACCAGGGGGCCGACTATGGCTACACCTTC.

This clonotype was counted only a few times. The rearrangement links TRBV7-2 to TRBJ2-7; 7 positions match TRBD1. V dropped 5 bases and J dropped 2; count of bases not matched to a gene: 9. The CDR3 is 15 amino acids. Germline V gene lookup returns CDR1 SGHTA and CDR2 FQGNSA. CDR3: CASSPSWTGTYEQYF. Here the CDR3 DNA reads TGTGCCAGCAGCCCCTCATGGACAGGCACCTACGAGCAGTACTTC.

The rearrangement links TRBV7-2 to TRBJ1-2, with TRBD1 as a possible D gene (6 bases). Trimming left V 1 base short and J 5 bases short, with 23 bases between. Germline CDR1 SGHTA, CDR2 FQGNSA. The CDR3 length is 18 residues. The CDR3 DNA reads TGTGCCAGCAGCTTAGAAGGAGGGGGGCGCTTTAGGGGTTATGGCTACACCTTC. This translates into CASSLEGGGRFRGYGYTF. The full variable domain, with the rest looked up from reference TRBV7-2 and TRBJ1-2, is GAGVSQSPSNKVTEKGKDVELRCDPISGHTALYWYRQSLGQGLEFLIYFQGNSAPDKSGLPSDRFSAERTGGSVSTLTIQRTQQEDSAVYLCASSLEGGGRFRGYGYTFGSGTRLTVV.

This clonotype occurred a few times. CDR3 in DNA: TGTGCCACCAGCACTCAGGGGGGGGCCTACGAGCAGTACTTC. Residues: CATSTQGGAYEQYF. The V call is TRBV15, the J call TRBJ2-7; D assignment may be TRBD1 or TRBD2 (7 bases each). The CDR3 has 14 amino acids. V lost 4 bases and J lost 2, with 12 bases in between. Germline V lookup: CDR1 LNHNV, CDR2 YYDKDF (reference sequence).

The V and J genes are TRBV20-1 and TRBJ1-4, with 8 bases matching TRBD1. V lost 1 base to trimming and J lost 5 bases; unmatched junction nucleotides: 6. This CDR3 has 15 residues. Germline V gives CDR1 DFQATT, CDR2 SNEGSKA (reference sequence). The CDR3 DNA reads TGCAGTGCTAGAGGGGGTCAGGGGGCGAATGAAAAACTGTTTTTT. It yields the protein CSARGGQGANEKLFF.

The V gene is TRBV21-1, the J gene TRBJ2-2; no DNA check was done on the table's D call, TRBD1. TRBV21-1 is tagged as a pseudogene. CDR3 length: 18 residues. CDR3 coding DNA: TGTGCCAGCAGCAATGTCCCGACCAGGGGGCATTGCACCGGGGAGCTGTTTTTT. Translating gives CASSNVPTRGHCTGELFF.